These 3 T cell receptor beta chains share one sample of origin, sequenced in a study of blood T cell repertoires in COVID-19. Clones were sequenced by immunoSEQ multiplex PCR, and TCRdb holds only the in-frame ones, with some missing. Of 180,000 or so clones in the sample, about nine tenths were seen once. Sequencing input: peripheral blood. These receptor sequences come from a woman aged 45 to 65 with acute or convalescent COVID-19.

The chain has TRBV7-9 and TRBJ2-7; TRBD1 aligns across 7 bases. Losses at the gene ends were 1 base for V and 3 bases for J; bases not matched to a gene: 9. The CDR3 length is 16 residues. Germline V gives CDR1 SEHNR, CDR2 FQNEAQ (reference sequence). CDR3 region: CASSLVGQVVRYEQYF. The CDR3 DNA follows: TGTGCCAGCAGCTTAGTAGGACAGGTCGTCCGCTACGAGCAGTACTTC. The full variable domain, with the rest looked up from reference TRBV7-9 and TRBJ2-7, is DTGVSQNPRHKITKRGQNVTFRCDPISEHNRLYWYRQTLGQGPEFLTYFQNEAQLEKSRLLSDRFSAERPKGSFSTLEIQRTEQGDSAMYLCASSLVGQVVRYEQYFGPGTRLTVT.

The chain employs TRBV7-8 and TRBJ2-5, with 10 nucleotides matching TRBD2. The CDR3 loop spans 15 amino acids. The V segment lost 2 bases and the J segment 3 bases; nucleotides outside the gene matches: 3. Germline values: CDR1 SGHVS, CDR2 FQNEAQ. CDR3 sequence (DNA): TGTGCCAGCAGCTTAAGGACTAGCGGAAAAGAGACCCAGTACTTC. Its protein is CASSLRTSGKETQYF.

The chain has TRBV9 and TRBJ1-3; D remains ambiguous. V was pared by 3 bases and J by 4 bases, with 20 bases between. This CDR3 spans 17 amino acids. The germline gives CDR1 SGDLS, CDR2 YYNGEE. This CDR3 is CASSAGLKPEEGNTIYF. Here the CDR3 DNA reads TGTGCCAGCAGCGCCGGTCTAAAACCGGAGGAGGGAAACACCATATATTTT.